Below, 21 T cell receptor beta chains from the same sample are listed, as sequenced in a study of brain metastases from non-small cell lung cancer. Sequencing used immunoSEQ multiplex PCR; TCRdb keeps in-frame clones, though not all of them. The repertoire holds about 1,600 clones, with roughly 90% as singletons. Input material: primary lung tumor tissue. Receptors were obtained from a donor at least 40 years old with non-small cell lung cancer.

This clone was seen just once. The chain combines TRBV19 with TRBJ1-6, with TRBD1 matching over 8 bases. CDR3 length: 19 residues. J gave up 0 bases and V 5 bases, and 12 bases lay outside the gene matches. Germline V gene lookup returns CDR1 LNHDA and CDR2 SQIVND (reference sequence). CDR3 in amino acids: CASSQRGQAQSSYNSPLHF. The DNA for the CDR3 is TGTGCCAGTAGTCAGCGGGGACAGGCCCAGAGCTCCTATAATTCACCCCTCCACTTT. The whole variable domain, remainder taken from reference TRBV19 and TRBJ1-6, is DGGITQSPKYLFRKEGQNVTLSCEQNLNHDAMYWYRQDPGQGLRLIYYSQIVNDFQKGDIAEGYSVSREKKESFPLTVTSAQKNPTAFYLCASSQRGQAQSSYNSPLHFGNGTRLTVT.

The chain employs TRBV3-1 (or the pseudogene TRBV3-2) and TRBJ1-6, with a weak D call TRBD1 (5 bases). The CDR3 contains 18 residues. V lost 3 bases and J 0 bases, leaving 15 bases between the germline ends. Germline CDR1 and CDR2: LGHDT and YNNKEL (reference sequence). The chain's CDR3 is CASSQWQGGASYNSPLHF. For the CDR3, the DNA is TGTGCCAGCAGCCAGTGGCAGGGTGGCGCCTCCTATAATTCACCCCTCCACTTT.

This clone is labeled as large. The rearrangement joins TRBV7-3 to TRBJ2-3; D is ambiguous. This CDR3 is built from 12 residues. V lost 2 bases and J lost 6, with 6 bases in between. Germline values: CDR1 SGHTA, CDR2 FQGTGA. The CDR3 region is CASSLGPDTQYF. The CDR3 DNA sequence: TGTGCCAGCAGCTTAGGACCGGATACGCAGTATTTT. The variable domain in full, completed from reference TRBV7-3 and TRBJ2-3, reads GAGVSQTPSNKVTEKGKYVELRCDPISGHTALYWYRQSLGQGPEFLIYFQGTGAADDSGLPNDRFFAVRPEGSVSTLKIQRTERGDSAVYLCASSLGPDTQYFGPGTRLTVL.

The chain employs TRBV27 and TRBJ1-5, with 8 bases that match TRBD1. V lost 6 bases to trimming and J lost 0 bases; unmatched junction nucleotides: 13. This CDR3 spans 18 amino acids. From germline, CDR1 is MNHEY and CDR2 SMNVEV (reference sequence). CDR3 protein: CASRRTGWGGYSNQPQHF. CDR3 coding DNA: TGTGCCAGCAGACGGACAGGGTGGGGGGGCTATAGCAATCAGCCCCAGCATTTT.

V gene TRBV29-1 combines with J gene TRBJ2-6; the D gene is possibly TRBD1 (5 bases). In germline, CDR1 is SQVTM, CDR2 ANQGSEA. This CDR3 region has 15 residues. V was pared by 4 bases and J by 1 base, with 11 bases between. CDR3 amino acids: CSVASGKSGANVLTF. Here the CDR3 DNA reads TGCAGCGTTGCCTCAGGGAAGTCTGGGGCCAACGTCCTGACTTTC.

On this clone: In the same sample, other DNA sequences code for this CDR3. The CDR3 DNA reads as TGTGCCAGCAGCTTGGAGACAGACGATAGCAATCAGCCCCAGCATTTT. Translating it yields CASSLETDDSNQPQHF. The genes are TRBV5-5 and TRBJ1-5; a possible D gene is TRBD1 (5 bases). V lost 0 bases and J lost 0, with 10 bases in between. From germline, CDR1 is SGHKS and CDR2 YYEKEE (reference sequence). CDR3 size: 16 residues. The entire variable domain, with the rest obtained from reference TRBV5-5 and TRBJ1-5, is as follows: DAGVTQSPTHLIKTRGQQVTLRCSPISGHKSVSWYQQVLGQGPQFIFQYYEKEERGRGNFPDRFSARQFPNYSSELNVNALLLGDSALYLCASSLETDDSNQPQHFGDGTRLSIL.

This chain joins TRBV19 and TRBJ1-4; D unclear. The CDR3 is 15 amino acids. V was clipped by 7 bases and J by 7 bases, with 19 bases between them. The germline V gene has CDR1 LNHDA and CDR2 SQIVND (reference sequence). Here the CDR3 reads CASTAGRQAFEKLFF. In DNA, the CDR3 is TGTGCCAGTACCGCTGGGCGACAAGCGTTTGAAAAACTGTTTTTT. The full variable domain, completed using reference TRBV19 and TRBJ1-4, is DGGITQSPKYLFRKEGQNVTLSCEQNLNHDAMYWYRQDPGQGLRLIYYSQIVNDFQKGDIAEGYSVSREKKESFPLTVTSAQKNPTAFYLCASTAGRQAFEKLFFGSGTQLSVL.

The chain carries TRBV10-2 and TRBJ1-1; D call uncertain. There are 15 residues in the CDR3. Trimming left V 2 bases short and J 2 bases short, with 12 bases between. Germline loops: CDR1 WSHSY, CDR2 SAAADI. CDR3 amino acids: CASSEGQIINTEAFF. CDR3 in DNA: TGCGCCAGCAGTGAGGGCCAAATTATAAACACTGAAGCTTTCTTT.

The genes are TRBV24-1 and TRBJ2-5; 9 positions match TRBD1. CDR3 size: 15 residues. Trimming removed 4 bases from V and 3 bases from J; junction bases left unmatched: 5. The germline CDR1 and CDR2 sequences are KGHDR and SFDVKD. CDR3 region: CATSDQQGAEETQYF. CDR3 coding DNA: TGTGCCACCAGTGACCAACAGGGGGCTGAAGAGACCCAGTACTTC.

This clone appeared a few times. The chain combines TRBV6-6 with TRBJ1-5; D possibly corresponds to TRBD1 (5 bases). From germline, CDR1 is MNHNY and CDR2 SVGAGI (reference sequence). This CDR3 spans 15 amino acids. V shed 6 bases and J shed 2 bases, with 14 bases lying between them. CDR3 coding DNA: TGTGCCAGCAGCACCGTCAGGGATGGCAATCAGCCCCAGCATTTT. Translation: CASSTVRDGNQPQHF.

This clone was observed a single time. The chain is built from TRBV3-1 (or the pseudogene TRBV3-2) and TRBJ2-3; D is possibly TRBD1 (6 bases). Germline CDR1 is LGHDT and CDR2 is YNNKEL (reference sequence). This CDR3 spans 17 amino acids. V was pared by 3 bases and J by 1 base, with 17 bases between. The CDR3 DNA reads TGTGCCAGCAGCCAGGGGCAGGGGTTGGTCGGCACAGATACGCAGTATTTT. Translating it yields CASSQGQGLVGTDTQYF.

The genes are TRBV30 and TRBJ2-2, with 8 bases aligning to TRBD2. CDR1 and CDR2 from the germline V gene are GTSNPN and SVGIG (reference sequence). Unmatched junction bases numbered 14, after V lost 7 bases and J lost 7 bases. The CDR3 runs 15 residues. DNA for the CDR3: TGTGCCTCCCCAAGGGGGGAGCGGGAGTACGGGGAGCTGTTTTTT. Encoded protein: CASPRGEREYGELFF.

The chain uses TRBV11-1 and TRBJ1-1; possibly TRBD1 for D (5 bases). Trimming took 3 bases from V and 6 from J, leaving 8 bases between them. The CDR3 runs 12 residues. Germline lookup yields CDR1 SGHAT and CDR2 FQDESV (reference sequence). The CDR3 nucleotides read TGTGCCAGCAGCTTGGGGGTAGCTGAAGCTTTCTTT. Amino acid sequence: CASSLGVAEAFF.

The chain uses TRBV7-3 and TRBJ2-2, with TRBD2 matching over 7 bases. The germline V gene encodes CDR1 SGHTA and CDR2 FQGTGA. CDR3 length equals 18 residues. Germline trimming cut 0 bases from V and 1 base from J; bases unmatched to any gene: 8. The CDR3 region is CASSLTAGVIRNTGELFF. The CDR3 DNA follows: TGTGCCAGCAGCTTAACGGCGGGGGTAATAAGGAACACCGGGGAGCTGTTTTTT.

The chain employs TRBV7-9 and TRBJ1-1; D is unresolved. Germline CDR1 is SEHNR and CDR2 is FQNEAQ (reference sequence). Trimming removed 5 bases at V and 7 bases at J, with 14 bases between. The CDR3 covers 13 residues. DNA of the CDR3: TGTGCCAGCAGCCTAGGGAGTGTGGGTGAAGCTTTCTTT. As protein: CASSLGSVGEAFF.

The chain is built from TRBV7-2 and TRBJ2-7; 8 nucleotides line up with TRBD2. CDR3 length equals 12 residues. V lost 6 bases to trimming and J lost 6 bases; unmatched junction nucleotides: 4. Germline V gene sequence: CDR1 SGHTA, CDR2 FQGNSA. The CDR3 here is CASRGTRAEQYF. In nucleotides, the CDR3 is TGTGCCAGCAGAGGGACTAGAGCCGAGCAGTACTTC. Based on the CDR3 plus reference TRBV7-2 and TRBJ2-7, the full variable domain is GAGVSQSPSNKVTEKGKDVELRCDPISGHTALYWYRQSLGQGLEFLIYFQGNSAPDKSGLPSDRFSAERTGGSVSTLTIQRTQQEDSAVYLCASRGTRAEQYFGPGTRLTVT.

The chain combines TRBV12-3 or TRBV12-4 with TRBJ1-2; no definite D call. Trimming took 4 bases from V and 8 from J, leaving 8 bases between them. CDR3 size: 11 residues. Here the CDR3 DNA reads TGTGCCAGCAGTTACGGGTACGGCTACACCTTC. It codes for CASSYGYGYTF.

The rearrangement links TRBV6-5 to TRBJ1-1; the match to TRBD1 covers 7 bases. V shed 6 bases and J 0 bases; nucleotides not matched to a gene: 7. This CDR3 has 15 residues. Germline assignment: CDR1 MNHEY and CDR2 SVGAGI. The CDR3 protein is CASRPGGTVNTEAFF. As DNA, the CDR3 is TGTGCCAGCAGGCCTGGCGGGACAGTGAACACTGAAGCTTTCTTT.

The chain combines TRBV4-3 with TRBJ1-1; D not certain. This CDR3 spans 13 amino acids. V was trimmed by 3 bases and J by 7 bases, leaving 12 bases between them. Germline V gives CDR1 LGHNA, CDR2 YSLEER. CDR3 bases: TGCGCCAGCAGCCAGGAGCGGCTTTTTGAAGCTTTCTTT. It specifies CASSQERLFEAFF.

This sequence joins TRBV19 and TRBJ1-2, with D uncertain. The CDR3 is 13 amino acids. Between the trimmed V and J ends, which lost 4 bases and 4 bases, there was a span of 10 bases. CDR1 LNHDA and CDR2 SQIVND come from the germline V gene (reference sequence). The CDR3 DNA follows: TGTGCCAGTAGTACTGGACGATTCTATGGCTACACCTTC. Translated: CASSTGRFYGYTF.

The chain links TRBV29-1 to TRBJ2-1; D perhaps matches TRBD1 (6 bases). Germline values: CDR1 SQVTM, CDR2 ANQGSEA. Trimming pared 3 bases from V and 9 bases from J, leaving 15 bases between. There are 13 residues in the CDR3. The CDR3 reads CSVDWAGVGEQFF. CDR3 coding DNA: TGCAGCGTTGATTGGGCAGGGGTGGGTGAGCAGTTCTTC.